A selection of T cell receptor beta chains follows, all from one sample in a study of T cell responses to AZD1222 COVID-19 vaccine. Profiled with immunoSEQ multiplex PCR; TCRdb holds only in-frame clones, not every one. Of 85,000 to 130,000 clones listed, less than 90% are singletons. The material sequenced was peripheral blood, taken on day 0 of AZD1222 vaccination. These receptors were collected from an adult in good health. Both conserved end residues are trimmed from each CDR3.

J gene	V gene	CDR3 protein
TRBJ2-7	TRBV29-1	SVETDRPYEQY
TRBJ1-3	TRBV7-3	ASSRTGTGNTIY
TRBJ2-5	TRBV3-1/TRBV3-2	ASSQTRGFQETQY
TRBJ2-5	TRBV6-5	ASSGGQNKRTQY
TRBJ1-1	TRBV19	ASSRAGDSMNTEAF
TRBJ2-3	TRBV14	ASSHPQGQGHTDTQY
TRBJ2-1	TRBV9	ASSEWGGPNNEQF
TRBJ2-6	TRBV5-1	ASSLGETGGANVLT
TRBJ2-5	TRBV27	ASSRQGVATRY
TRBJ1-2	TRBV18	ASSDRQDGYT
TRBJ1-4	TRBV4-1	ASSQTFTGFGEKLF
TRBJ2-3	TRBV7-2	ASSLAGGLNTDTQY
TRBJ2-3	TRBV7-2	ASSLGASGSDTQY
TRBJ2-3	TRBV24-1	ATSDPGYADTQY
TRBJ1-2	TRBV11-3	ASSPAGTANYGYT
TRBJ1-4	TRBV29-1	SVAGATGIGEKLF
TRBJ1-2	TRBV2	ASIGGQGVNYGYT
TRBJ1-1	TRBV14	ASSQGENTEAF
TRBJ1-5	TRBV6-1	ASSEGGSPQPQH
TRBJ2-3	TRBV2	ASSSRGRDTQY
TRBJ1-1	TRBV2	ASSGTVDAEAF
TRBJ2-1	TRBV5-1	ASSRGTQQYNEQF
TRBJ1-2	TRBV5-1	ASSATGGARLSGYT
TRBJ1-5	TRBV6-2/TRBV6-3	ASSGTGGGRYQPQH
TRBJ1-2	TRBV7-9	ASSRRALSSNYGYT
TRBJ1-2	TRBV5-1	ASSETGTYGYT
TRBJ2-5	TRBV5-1	ASSQTPGSGETQY
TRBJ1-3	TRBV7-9	ASSGKGVSGDTIY
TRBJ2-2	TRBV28	ASSLYVATNTGELF
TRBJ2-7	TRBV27	ASRSWTPIGSEQY
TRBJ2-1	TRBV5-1	ASKDSSYNEQF
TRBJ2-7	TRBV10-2	ASSEWASKYEQY
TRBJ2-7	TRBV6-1	ASSEGAGAFYEQY
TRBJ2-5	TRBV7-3	ASSPSASGETQY
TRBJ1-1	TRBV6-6	ASSYSGPRWAEAF
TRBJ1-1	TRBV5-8	ASSLVWAGNTEAF
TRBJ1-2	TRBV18	ASSSGADYGYT
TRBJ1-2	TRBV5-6	ASSPTWATGASYGYT
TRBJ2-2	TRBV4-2	ASSRTEGGGTGELF
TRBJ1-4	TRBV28	ASLSGEKLF
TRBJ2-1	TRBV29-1	SVLDTGEWKEQF
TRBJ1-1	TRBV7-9	ASSQYLLNTEAF
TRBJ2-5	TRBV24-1	ATSDGHQETQY
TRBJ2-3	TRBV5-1	ASSTLADNTQY
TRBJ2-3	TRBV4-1	ASSQLTDTQY
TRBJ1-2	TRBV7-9	ASSPSGAGDYGYT
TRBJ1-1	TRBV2	ASSDLNTEAF
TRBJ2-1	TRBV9	ASSVGLAGGYEQF
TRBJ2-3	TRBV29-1	SVNPFPGPSTDTQY
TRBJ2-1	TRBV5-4	ASSLAGLAGSYNEQF
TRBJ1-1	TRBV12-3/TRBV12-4	ASRARTEAF
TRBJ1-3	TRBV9	ASSVVGTSGNTIY
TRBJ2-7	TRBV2	ASRSLGREEQY
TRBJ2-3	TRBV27	ASMQLSTDTQY
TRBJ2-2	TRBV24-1	ATSEPQGAITGELF
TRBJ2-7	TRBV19	ASSIGPGQHYEQY
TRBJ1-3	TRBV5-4	ASSLDLTPSGNTIY